This TCR beta chain was recovered during a study of shared clonotypes between healthy human individuals. On the study more broadly: Three CD4 naive, three CD4 memory, two CD8 naive and one CD8 memory plate were used per donor.

How the authors handled the data: ImmunoSEQ yielded junction-only sequences lacking quality scores, so filtering differed. Profiling relied on immunoSEQ multiplex PCR, and the TCRdb table lists in-frame clones only, not all of them. V, J and clone size derive from that table, while D and trimming were established from the DNA sequence. The sample holds some 2,000,000 clones, about 95% seen once. Per the germline V gene, CDR1 is SGHAT and CDR2 is FQNNGV. There are 14 residues in the CDR3. V was clipped by 5 bases and J by 3 bases, with 11 bases between them. Positively selected for CCR7, the CD45RO-negative cells used as naive CD8 cells excluded terminally differentiated effector memory CD45RA+ cells.

The sequenced sample was naive CD8+ T cells sorted from blood. The chain combines TRBV11-2 with TRBJ1-5, with D maybe TRBD1 (6 bases). The TCR comes from a man aged 18 to 30 in good health. The CDR3 is CASSQGQNNQPQHF. The CDR3 nucleotides are TGTGCCAGCAGCCAAGGACAGAACAATCAGCCCCAGCATTTT.